The rows below give T cell receptor beta chains drawn from one sample of a study of blood T cell repertoires in COVID-19. TCRdb's table, derived via immunoSEQ multiplex PCR, lists solely in-frame clones and lacks some. The sample has fewer than 300,000 clones, more than 70% seen once; the top ten hold less than 3%. Input material: peripheral blood. The source is a woman aged 45-65 years with acute or convalescent COVID-19. CDR3s include the opening cysteine and the closing phenylalanine or tryptophan. The D gene is left open where the match is weak. Size values are once, few and many counts, or a class for expanded clones, and some rows have none.

J gene: TRBJ1-4
D gene: TRBD1
clone size: NA
V gene: TRBV7-2
CDR3 protein: CASSRDRNWEKLFF
CDR3 DNA: TGTGCCAGCAGCAGGGACAGGAATTGGGAAAAACTGTTTTTT

J gene: TRBJ2-1
D gene: NA
clone size: once
V gene: TRBV7-3
CDR3 protein: CASSLDSRALNEQFF
CDR3 DNA: TGTGCCAGCAGCTTAGACTCGAGGGCCTTGAATGAGCAGTTCTTC

J gene: TRBJ1-2
D gene: NA
clone size: once
V gene: TRBV28
CDR3 protein: CASRAEYGYTF
CDR3 DNA: TGTGCCAGCAGAGCCGAATATGGCTACACCTTC

J gene: TRBJ1-5
D gene: TRBD1
clone size: NA
V gene: TRBV27
CDR3 protein: CASSLRVPGTGGSVYNQPQHF
CDR3 DNA: TGTGCCAGCAGTTTACGTGTTCCTGGGACAGGGGGATCTGTATACAATCAGCCCCAGCATTTT

J gene: TRBJ1-2
D gene: NA
clone size: NA
V gene: TRBV15
CDR3 protein: CATSRRLGGYTF
CDR3 DNA: TGTGCCACCAGCAGGCGTCTCGGTGGCTACACCTTC

J gene: TRBJ2-7
D gene: TRBD2
clone size: NA
V gene: TRBV10-3
CDR3 protein: CAISDPSLAAGGEQYF
CDR3 DNA: TGTGCCATCAGTGATCCTTCACTAGCGGCAGGCGGCGAGCAGTACTTC

J gene: TRBJ2-7
D gene: TRBD2
clone size: NA
V gene: TRBV11-1
CDR3 protein: CASSLAQTGGVYEQYF
CDR3 DNA: TGTGCCAGCAGCTTAGCGCAAACGGGAGGGGTCTACGAGCAGTACTTC

J gene: TRBJ2-2
D gene: TRBD2
clone size: once
V gene: TRBV5-1
CDR3 protein: CASRTSGRADTGELFF
CDR3 DNA: TGCGCCAGCCGGACTAGCGGGAGGGCCGACACCGGGGAGCTGTTTTTT

J gene: TRBJ1-2
D gene: NA
clone size: NA
V gene: TRBV7-2
CDR3 protein: CASSSRRTNYGYTF
CDR3 DNA: TGTGCCAGCAGCTCACGGCGGACTAACTATGGCTACACCTTC

J gene: TRBJ2-2
D gene: NA
clone size: NA
V gene: TRBV24-1
CDR3 protein: CATSIQGGTGELFF
CDR3 DNA: TGTGCCACCAGTATCCAGGGAGGCACCGGGGAGCTGTTTTTT

J gene: TRBJ1-1
D gene: TRBD1
clone size: NA
V gene: TRBV3-1/TRBV3-2
CDR3 protein: CASSPKVSTGRDTEAFF
CDR3 DNA: TGTGCCAGCAGCCCAAAAGTCTCGACAGGGCGGGACACTGAAGCTTTCTTT

J gene: TRBJ1-3
D gene: NA
clone size: NA
V gene: TRBV13
CDR3 protein: CASSFQGHLSGNTIYF
CDR3 DNA: TGTGCCAGCAGCTTCCAGGGACACCTCTCTGGAAACACCATATATTTT

J gene: TRBJ2-7
D gene: TRBD1
clone size: NA
V gene: TRBV4-2
CDR3 protein: CASSQGWGQGAYEQYF
CDR3 DNA: TGTGCCAGCAGCCAAGGTTGGGGACAGGGGGCCTACGAGCAGTACTTC

J gene: TRBJ2-1
D gene: NA
clone size: once
V gene: TRBV25-1
CDR3 protein: CASSEAVLEPYNEQFF
CDR3 DNA: TGTGCCAGCAGTGAAGCGGTGCTAGAACCCTACAATGAGCAGTTCTTC

J gene: TRBJ2-7
D gene: NA
clone size: NA
V gene: TRBV24-1
CDR3 protein: CATSDPDSQQYF
CDR3 DNA: TGTGCCACCAGTGACCCAGACAGCCAGCAGTACTTC

J gene: TRBJ1-6
D gene: NA
clone size: few
V gene: TRBV7-2
CDR3 protein: CASSPTWGGLSPLHF
CDR3 DNA: TGTGCCAGCAGCCCGACGTGGGGGGGATTGTCACCCCTCCACTTT

J gene: TRBJ2-3
D gene: TRBD1
clone size: NA
V gene: TRBV29-1
CDR3 protein: CSVQAIPELDRGTDTQYF
CDR3 DNA: TGCAGCGTTCAAGCTATTCCGGAGCTAGACAGGGGGACAGATACGCAGTATTTT

J gene: TRBJ1-3
D gene: TRBD1
clone size: NA
V gene: TRBV9
CDR3 protein: CASSLGQGQNSGNTIYF
CDR3 DNA: TGTGCCAGCAGCCTCGGACAGGGGCAAAACTCTGGAAACACCATATATTTT

J gene: TRBJ1-6
D gene: NA
clone size: NA
V gene: TRBV4-3
CDR3 protein: CASSQDRAYNSPLHF
CDR3 DNA: TGCGCCAGCAGCCAAGACAGGGCCTATAATTCACCCCTCCACTTT

J gene: TRBJ2-1
D gene: NA
clone size: NA
V gene: TRBV9
CDR3 protein: CASSVDRGRRYNEQFF
CDR3 DNA: TGTGCCAGCAGCGTAGACCGGGGGAGGCGGTACAATGAGCAGTTCTTC

J gene: TRBJ2-4
D gene: TRBD1
clone size: NA
V gene: TRBV7-2
CDR3 protein: CASSLRAPDRVAKNIQYF
CDR3 DNA: TGTGCCAGCAGCTTAAGAGCGCCGGACAGGGTGGCCAAAAACATTCAGTACTTC